This T cell receptor (beta chain) comes out of a study of cytomegalovirus exposure and HLA in healthy donors. General study points: In vitro work confirmed that three CMV-associated chains recognize CMV antigens.

Comments on this clone: Its antigen is unidentified.

PCR was performed using 60 Vbeta and 13 Jbeta primers. Measured with immunoSEQ multiplex PCR; TCRdb has only the in-frame clones, and not every one. The data show 45,000 to 65,000 clones, more than 60% seen once. V lost 0 bases, J lost 0 bases, and 11 bases lay in between. CDR3 length: 16 residues. Looked up from germline, CDR1 is MNHNY and CDR2 is SVGAGI (reference sequence). This TCR was recovered from a woman in her thirties or forties in good health and CMV-seropositive. The V gene is TRBV6-6, the J gene TRBJ1-1; unclear D gene. The sequencing sample was made of PBMCs. CDR3 amino acids: CASSYSNQAMNTEAFF. The CDR3 DNA is TGTGCCAGCAGTTACTCGAATCAGGCTATGAACACTGAAGCTTTCTTT.